This T cell receptor beta chain was sequenced for a study of blood T cell repertoires in COVID-19. Whole-study context: Specimens from acute and convalescent COVID-19 originated in the United States, Italy and Spain. In each case, the material was cDNA or gDNA derived from T cells, B-cell-depleted T cells, or PBMCs.

Original handling: The assay estimated nucleated cells by amplifying reference gene primers. TCRdb's copy holds only in-frame clones and misses some; the assay was immunoSEQ multiplex PCR. The D gene and trimming were derived from the DNA, and the V and J assignments and clone size from that table. The sample contains 110,000 or so clones, more than 75% of which appear only once. V lost 8 bases to trimming and J lost 6 bases, with 15 bases between them. The CDR3 consists of 14 residues. CDR1 and CDR2 from the germline V gene are SGHTS and YDEGEE. The TCR comes from a man aged 60-69 years with acute or convalescent COVID-19. The sequenced sample consisted of peripheral blood. The chain joins TRBV5-8 to TRBJ1-6; D is undetermined. The CDR3 here is CARTILISNSPLHF. The CDR3 DNA reads as TGTGCCAGAACGATACTAATTAGTAATTCACCCCTCCACTTT.